The next 2 T cell receptor beta chains were all read from a single sample in a study of blood T cell repertoires in COVID-19. Assay: immunoSEQ multiplex PCR; the TCRdb copy retains only in-frame clones and omits some. This table holds hundreds of thousands of clones, about 90% found once. Input material: peripheral blood. Source of these receptors: a man in his sixties with COVID-19, enrolled during active disease.

V gene TRBV2 combines with J gene TRBJ2-1, with D maybe TRBD2 (5 bases). The CDR3 extends over 12 amino acids. Between the trimmed V and J ends, which lost 5 bases and 10 bases, there was a span of 12 bases. CDR1 and CDR2 (germline): SNHLY, FYNNEI. CDR3 sequence reads: CASSMRVWEQFF. For the CDR3, the DNA is TGTGCCAGCAGTATGCGGGTTTGGGAGCAGTTCTTC.

The J gene is TRBJ2-5, the V gene TRBV25-1, with D tentatively TRBD2 (5 bases). V was pared by 4 bases and J by 2 bases, with 14 bases between. Germline V gives CDR1 MGHDK, CDR2 SYGVNS. The length of the CDR3 is 15 residues. The CDR3 DNA reads as TGTGCCAGCAGTGGAGGGTTATCGGGGCAAGAGACCCAGTACTTC. Translating it yields CASSGGLSGQETQYF.